This T cell receptor beta chain was sequenced for a study of vaccination effects on CD4 cells after COVID-19. On this clone itself: Its antigen is currently unknown.

The CDR3 is 15 residues long. The germline V gene has CDR1 SNHLY and CDR2 FYNNEI. The germline V and J ends were trimmed by 2 bases and 10 bases, with 15 bases remaining between them. Sequencing followed a ViraFEST assay step that expanded antigen-specific CD4+ T cells with viral peptide pools. Cells that had been cultured for nine to eleven days were the source of isolated CD4+ T cells. Participants each got two BNT162b2 or mRNA-1273 vaccine doses. After under 2.5 million PBMC were placed in each well, they were cultured with approximately 9.1 IU/ml IL-2 and approximately 9.4 ug/ml peptides. Cultures received IL-2 medium that replaced half the medium on days 3 and 7. General study findings and limits: Whether induced by infection or by vaccine, clones showed marked clonal contraction late after vaccination.

Produced via immunoSEQ multiplex PCR; TCRdb's table is partial and in-frame only. The sample lists fewer than 85,000 clones, less than 80% occurring once. Sequenced here: CD4+ T cells from PBMCs cultured with HCoV-OC43 spike peptides, sampled after COVID-19 vaccination. The subset is: HCoV-OC43 spike overlapping peptide pool stimulation. This clonotype was sampled from a human donor who received a COVID-19 vaccine. V is TRBV2 and J is TRBJ1-6; a possible D gene is TRBD1 (5 bases). The CDR3 region has the DNA TGTGCCAGCAGTGAATCTGGCCAGGGAGGCTCACCCCTCCACTTT. As protein: CASSESGQGGSPLHF.